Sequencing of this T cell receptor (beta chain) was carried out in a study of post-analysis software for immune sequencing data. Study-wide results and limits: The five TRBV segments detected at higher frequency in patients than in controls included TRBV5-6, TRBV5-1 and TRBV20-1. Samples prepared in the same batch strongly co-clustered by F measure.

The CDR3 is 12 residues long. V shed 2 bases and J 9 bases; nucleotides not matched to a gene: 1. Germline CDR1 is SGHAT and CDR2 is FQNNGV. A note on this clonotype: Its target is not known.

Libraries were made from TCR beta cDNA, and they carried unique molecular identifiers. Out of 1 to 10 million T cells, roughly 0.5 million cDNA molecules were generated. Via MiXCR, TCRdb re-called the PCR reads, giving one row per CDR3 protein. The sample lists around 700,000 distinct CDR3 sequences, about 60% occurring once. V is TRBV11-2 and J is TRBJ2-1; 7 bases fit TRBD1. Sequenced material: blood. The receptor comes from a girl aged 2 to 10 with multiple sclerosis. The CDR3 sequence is CASSLTGAEQFF. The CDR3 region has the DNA TGTGCCAGCAGCTTAACAGGGGCTGAGCAGTTCTTC.